Sequencing of this T cell receptor beta chain was carried out in a study of cytomegalovirus exposure and HLA in healthy donors. Study conclusions and caveats: The sole available immune exposure information was CMV serostatus. An assumption of roughly uniform sequencing depth across donors underlay the presence/absence analyses.

PCR involved 60 Vbeta and 13 Jbeta primers. Clones were sequenced by immunoSEQ multiplex PCR, and TCRdb holds only the in-frame ones, with some missing. The table has approximately 140,000 clones, approximately 85% seen once; the top ten hold 6.3%. Comment on this clone: The antigen is not known.

The CDR3 runs to 12 residues. Trimming pared 5 bases from V and 5 bases from J, leaving 10 bases between. The germline CDR1 and CDR2 sequences are MNHNY and SVGAGI (reference sequence). The receptor was isolated from a man aged 45-65 years in good health and CMV-seropositive. J is TRBJ2-7 and V is TRBV6-6, with D possibly being TRBD2 (6 bases). Sequences were obtained from PBMCs. As DNA, the CDR3 is TGTGCCAGCAGTGCCGGCGGGGACGAGCAGTACTTC. It yields the protein CASSAGGDEQYF.